This is a list of T cell receptor beta chains from one sample in a study of cytomegalovirus exposure and HLA in healthy donors. Repertoires were generated with immunoSEQ multiplex PCR, while TCRdb's copy carries only in-frame clones and drops some. Of 100,000 to 150,000 clones listed, under 85% were seen once; the top ten hold 4.2%. The sample was PBMCs. Source of these receptors: a male donor in good health and CMV-seropositive. The CDR3 runs from the conserved cysteine through the conserved F or W. D genes are given only for firm matches. Expanded clones get a size class; other rows say once, few or many, or leave the size out.

v_gene	abundance	d_gene	j_gene	CDR3nt	CDR3aa
TRBV5-1	-	-	TRBJ2-7	TGCGCCAGCAGCTTGGTTGGCACTACCTACGAGCAGTACTTC	CASSLVGTTYEQYF
TRBV5-1	-	TRBD2	TRBJ2-1	TGCGCCAGCAGCCCCTGGACTAGCGGGACGTTCAATGAGCAGTTCTTC	CASSPWTSGTFNEQFF
TRBV7-6	-	TRBD2	TRBJ2-1	TGTGCCAGCAGCTTAGCGGGACTAGCGGGGGGACAAAGTGAGCAGTTCTTC	CASSLAGLAGGQSEQFF
TRBV5-4	-	TRBD1	TRBJ2-2	TGTGCCAGCAGACAACAGGGGGGCACCGGGGAGCTGTTTTTT	CASRQQGGTGELFF
TRBV2	few	-	TRBJ1-1	TGTGCCAGCAGTTTAAATGAGGGGAACACTGAAGCTTTCTTT	CASSLNEGNTEAFF
TRBV2	-	-	TRBJ1-3	TGTGCCAGCAGTCTAAGGGTGGACAGTATTGGAAACACCATATATTTT	CASSLRVDSIGNTIYF
TRBV2	-	-	TRBJ1-6	TGTGCCAGCCAGGCGCAGGGAGGGGATTCACCCCTCCACTTT	CASQAQGGDSPLHF
TRBV19	-	TRBD1	TRBJ1-2	TGTGCCAGTAGCCCGGACAGGGTCGGTTCGGATGGCTACACCTTC	CASSPDRVGSDGYTF
TRBV20-1	-	-	TRBJ1-2	TGCAGTGCTTCAGACTATGGCTACACCTTC	CSASDYGYTF
TRBV7-9	-	-	TRBJ1-1	TGTGCCAGCAGCTTAGGTCCCAGTGAAGCTTTCTTT	CASSLGPSEAFF
TRBV10-3	-	-	TRBJ1-5	TGTGCCATCAGTGAGTCGAAAGGGGCCTCTAATCAGCCCCAGCATTTT	CAISESKGASNQPQHF
TRBV28	-	-	TRBJ1-1	TGTGCCAGCAGTTTTGAGGGGGGGCGTTTCACTGAAGCTTTCTTT	CASSFEGGRFTEAFF
TRBV6-5	-	TRBD2	TRBJ2-1	TGTGCCAGCAGTTGTTTTCCGGGACTAGAGGCTGAGCAGTTCTTC	CASSCFPGLEAEQFF
TRBV7-8	few	-	TRBJ1-2	TGTGCCAGCAGCTTAGAACATCGACAGGGCTACACCTTC	CASSLEHRQGYTF
TRBV4-2	-	TRBD2	TRBJ2-7	TGTGCCAGCAGCCAAGAAGGCGGGAGGGCGTTTGGCGAGCAGTACTTC	CASSQEGGRAFGEQYF
TRBV2	few	TRBD1	TRBJ1-1	TGTGCCAGCAGGGTGGGACAGTTGAACACTGAAGCTTTCTTT	CASRVGQLNTEAFF
TRBV13	-	-	TRBJ1-2	TGTGCCAGCAGCTTAGGCAGGGGTTGGGGCTACACCTTC	CASSLGRGWGYTF
TRBV7-7	few	TRBD2	TRBJ2-3	TGTGCCAGCAGCGCCCGCGGGGCGGGGGGCACAGATACGCAGTATTTT	CASSARGAGGTDTQYF
TRBV27	-	-	TRBJ1-2	TGTGCCAGCAGTCCCGGCGGGGCGAACTATGGCTACACCTTC	CASSPGGANYGYTF
TRBV5-4	-	-	TRBJ2-2	TGTGCCAGCAGCTTGGACAGCCCCGGGGAGCTGTTTTTT	CASSLDSPGELFF
TRBV5-1	-	-	TRBJ2-1	TGCGCCAGCAGCTCCCCTACCTACAATGAGCAGTTCTTC	CASSSPTYNEQFF
TRBV28	few	TRBD1	TRBJ1-4	TGTGCCAGCAGCCCCCGCCTCGCAGGGGGGGAAAAACTGTTTTTT	CASSPRLAGGEKLFF
TRBV6-4	medium-sized	TRBD2	TRBJ2-1	TGTGCCAGCAGTGAAGCGGGGGGGGCCTACAATGAGCAGTTCTTC	CASSEAGGAYNEQFF
TRBV11-3	-	TRBD1	TRBJ1-2	TGTGCCAGTAGCTTATTTTTGGGGACAGAAAGACTATGGGGCTACACCTTC	CASSLFLGTERLWGYTF
TRBV6-6	few	TRBD1	TRBJ1-1	TGTGCCAGCAGTCCAACGGACAGGGACGCTTTCTTT	CASSPTDRDAFF
TRBV7-3	-	-	TRBJ2-3	TGTGCCAGCAGCTTAGACGGGAACACAGATACGCAGTATTTT	CASSLDGNTDTQYF
TRBV6-5	-	-	TRBJ2-2	TGTGCCAGCAGTTGGCAGGGGGGCACCGGGGAGCTGTTTTTT	CASSWQGGTGELFF
TRBV7-2	-	-	TRBJ2-7	TGTGCCAGCAGCCGTACCAGGGTCCGGGACGAGCAGTACTTC	CASSRTRVRDEQYF
TRBV11-3	-	-	TRBJ1-4	TGTGCCAGCAGCTTCCCAGGCTTGTTAAATGAAAAACTGTTTTTT	CASSFPGLLNEKLFF
TRBV7-9	-	-	TRBJ2-1	TGTTCCAGCAGCCACCAGCTCCGGGGGTATAACAATGAGCAGTTCTTC	CSSSHQLRGYNNEQFF
TRBV29-1	-	TRBD1	TRBJ2-5	TGCAGCGTTACCGGGACAGGGGCCCAGTACTTC	CSVTGTGAQYF
TRBV7-9	-	-	TRBJ1-5	TGTGCCAGCAGCTCCTCAGGGGAACCTAGCAATCAGCCCCAGCATTTT	CASSSSGEPSNQPQHF
TRBV5-1	-	TRBD1	TRBJ2-6	TGCGCCAGCAGCGCGGACAGGGGAAGTGGGGCCAACGGCCTGACTTTC	CASSADRGSGANGLTF
TRBV13	-	-	TRBJ2-1	TGTGCCAGCAGCCCAGGACAACCGAATGAGCAGTTCTTC	CASSPGQPNEQFF
TRBV7-6	-	TRBD1	TRBJ1-2	TGTGCCAGCAGCTTAAATAGGGACAGGGAGGCCGGCTATGGCTACACCTTC	CASSLNRDREAGYGYTF
TRBV18	-	TRBD1	TRBJ2-2	TGTGCCAGCTCACTTGACAGGGGCAACACCGGGGAGCTGTTTTTT	CASSLDRGNTGELFF
TRBV5-1	-	-	TRBJ1-3	TGCGCCAGCAGCTTGGGGGACATCAGCTCTGGAAACACCATATATTTT	CASSLGDISSGNTIYF
TRBV5-4	-	-	TRBJ1-1	TGTGCCAGCAGCTTAAGGGACACTAAAGCTTTCTTT	CASSLRDTKAFF
TRBV5-4	-	TRBD1	TRBJ2-7	TGTGCCAGCAGCCTCTGGACAGGACAATACTACGAGCAGTACTTC	CASSLWTGQYYEQYF
TRBV5-6	-	TRBD2	TRBJ2-7	TGTGCCAGCAGCTTCCGGACTAGCGGGAACTCCTACGAGCAGTACTTC	CASSFRTSGNSYEQYF
TRBV28	-	-	TRBJ1-5	TGTGCCAGCTATTATAGCAATCAGCCCCAGCATTTT	CASYYSNQPQHF
TRBV10-3	-	TRBD1	TRBJ2-7	TGTGCCATCAGTGCGACCGGGACAGGGGGAAACGAGCAGTACTTC	CAISATGTGGNEQYF
TRBV28	-	-	TRBJ1-1	TGTGCCAGCAGTTTCTTTCGGGGGTCGCGAACTGAAGCTTTCTTT	CASSFFRGSRTEAFF
TRBV9	-	-	TRBJ2-3	TGTGCCAGCGGGAGTGTGACAGATACGCAGTATTTT	CASGSVTDTQYF
TRBV7-9	-	TRBD2	TRBJ2-7	TGTGCCAGCAGCCCGGGGACTAGCGGCGAGCAGTACTTC	CASSPGTSGEQYF
TRBV9	-	TRBD1	TRBJ2-7	TGTGCCAGCAGCGTTGGGACAGAGACCTACGAGCAGTACTTC	CASSVGTETYEQYF